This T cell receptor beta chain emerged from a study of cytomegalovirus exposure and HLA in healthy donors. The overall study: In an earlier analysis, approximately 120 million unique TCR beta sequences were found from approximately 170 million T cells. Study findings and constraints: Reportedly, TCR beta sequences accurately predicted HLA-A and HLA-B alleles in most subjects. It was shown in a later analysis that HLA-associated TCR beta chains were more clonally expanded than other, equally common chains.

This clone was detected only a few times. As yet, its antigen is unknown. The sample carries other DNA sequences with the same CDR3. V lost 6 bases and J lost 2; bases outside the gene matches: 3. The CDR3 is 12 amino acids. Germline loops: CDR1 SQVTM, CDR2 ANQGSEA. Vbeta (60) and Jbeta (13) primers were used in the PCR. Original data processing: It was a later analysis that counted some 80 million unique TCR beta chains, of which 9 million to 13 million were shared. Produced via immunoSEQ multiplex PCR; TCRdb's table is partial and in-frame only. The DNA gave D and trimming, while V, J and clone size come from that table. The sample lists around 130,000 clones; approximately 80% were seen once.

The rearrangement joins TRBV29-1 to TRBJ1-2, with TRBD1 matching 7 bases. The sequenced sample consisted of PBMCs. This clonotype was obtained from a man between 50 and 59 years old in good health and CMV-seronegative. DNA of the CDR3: TGCAGCGTGAGACAGGGCAACTATGGCTACACCTTC. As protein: CSVRQGNYGYTF. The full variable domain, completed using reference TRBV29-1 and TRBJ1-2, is SAVISQKPSRDICQRGTSLTIQCQVDSQVTMMFWYRQQPGQSLTLIATANQGSEATYESGFVIDKFPISRPNLTFSTLTVSNMSPEDSSIYLCSVRQGNYGYTFGSGTRLTVV.